This entry is about one T cell receptor beta chain. What antigen it recognizes has not been identified. It has no much larger one-base neighbor in the sample; base qualities were not kept. Library construction relied on the immunoSEQ multiplex PCR assay. Under the source paper's analysis protocol: To diagnose cytomegalovirus status from the catalog of TCR beta chain sequences, a statistical classification framework was built. TCRdb obtained this table from immuneACCESS and retained in-frame rearrangements with V and J assigned. These tables miss some clones; where compared with another copy, unresolved V genes account for less than half of the shortfall, and the remainder is unexplained. That table supplies the V and J calls and clone size; D and trimming were determined from the DNA. A total of about 280,000 clones appear in this sample, 88% of them only once. The ten largest clonotypes hold roughly 1% of the sample.

Trimming accounts for 7 bases at V and 2 bases at J, while the number of junction bases matched to no gene is 9. Via the germline V gene, CDR1 is MDHEN and CDR2 SYDVKM. The CDR3 measures 17 amino acids from cysteine to phenylalanine. Left in the record is the CDR3 DNA by itself, 51 bases read in frame from the first base. The data were obtained in a study of cytomegalovirus exposure and HLA in healthy donors (dated by TCRdb to between 2016 and 2019). For context, the study as a whole: According to a later analysis, the 120 or so validation repertoires were produced on the same platform as the 666 repertoires of the first cohort. The study aimed to test whether signatures of past pathogen exposure could be identified by cataloging public T cell receptors. A separate validation cohort of 100 to 150 different subjects was used in addition to the approximately 610-subject first cohort. To predict cytomegalovirus infection status, the study brought together high-throughput TCR immunosequencing, statistical association of individual TCRs with disease status, and machine learning. The full study reports these points: Of the cluster scores, 85% to 95% were above 0 in a later analysis, which found that TCRs clustered in the first cohort also tended to co-occur in the 95 to 150 validation repertoires. The study gave a list of about 170 TCR beta chains associated with cytomegalovirus. The authors suggested that the approach could potentially be generalized to other disease states and immunological phenotypes. The validation cohort had no HLA typing available for a later analysis, so co-occurrence within that cohort was assessed over all 120 or so repertoires. Most TCR sequences were seen in very few donors, while some public TCRs were found in many individuals. The classifier was reported to diagnose cytomegalovirus status with high specificity and sensitivity in both the original cohort and the validation cohort. In vitro tests confirmed that a few of the cytomegalovirus-associated TCR beta chains recognize cytomegalovirus antigens.

Separate from the approximately 700-subject first cohort, the validation cohort of 95 to 150 subjects was the group to which the donors belonged. The sample taken for sequencing was PBMCs. This TCR was sampled from a woman under 30 in good health and CMV-seronegative. The sequence joins TRBV28 to TRBJ2-2, with 11 junctional bases fitting TRBD2. The DNA reads TGTGCCAGCACCCCTTCCGGGACTAGCGGTAACACCGGGGAGCTGTTTTTT. This is translated as CASTPSGTSGNTGELFF.